The clone carrying this T cell receptor beta chain was picked up one time. This specimen belongs to a study of shared clonotypes between healthy human individuals. Study in general: Donors had three CD4 naive, three CD4 memory, two CD8 naive and one CD8 memory plate apiece.

The input for sorted-subset replicate PCRs was about 0.2 ug DNA, some 30,000 T cell genomes. TCRdb's copy holds only in-frame clones and misses some; the assay was immunoSEQ multiplex PCR. The sample contains some 2,100,000 clones, about 93% of which appear only once. Germline V gene data show CDR1 as LGHNA and CDR2 as YNFKEQ. The CDR3 has 16 amino acids. V dropped 0 bases and J dropped 3 bases, with 15 bases sitting between them. Only CD45RO-negative cells positively selected for CCR7 counted as naive CD8 cells, so terminally differentiated effector memory CD45RA+ cells were excluded. The sequencing input was naive CD8+ T cells from PBMCs. J is TRBJ2-7 and V is TRBV4-2; D perhaps matches TRBD2 (7 bases). The sequence was collected from a man in his late teens or twenties in good health. Some clones in this sample may be carry-over from other donors' samples. CDR3 nucleotide sequence: TGTGCCAGCAGCCAAGATTTAAGAGGGGGGGACTACGAGCAGTACTTC. Amino acids: CASSQDLRGGDYEQYF.